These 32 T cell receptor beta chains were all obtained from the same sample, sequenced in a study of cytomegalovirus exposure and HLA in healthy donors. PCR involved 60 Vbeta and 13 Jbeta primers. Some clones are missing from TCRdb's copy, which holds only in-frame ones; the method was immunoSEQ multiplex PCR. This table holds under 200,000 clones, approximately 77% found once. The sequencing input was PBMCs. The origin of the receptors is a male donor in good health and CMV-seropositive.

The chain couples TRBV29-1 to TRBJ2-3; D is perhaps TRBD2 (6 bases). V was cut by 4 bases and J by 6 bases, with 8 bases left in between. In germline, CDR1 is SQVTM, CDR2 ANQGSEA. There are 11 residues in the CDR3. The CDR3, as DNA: TGCAGCGTTGGGGGGGAGGATACGCAGTATTTT. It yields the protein CSVGGEDTQYF.

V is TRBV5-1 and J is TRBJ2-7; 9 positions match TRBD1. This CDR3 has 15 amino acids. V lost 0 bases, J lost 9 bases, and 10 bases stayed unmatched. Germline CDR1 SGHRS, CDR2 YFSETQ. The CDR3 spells CASSLGVNRGRGQYF. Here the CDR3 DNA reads TGCGCCAGCAGCTTGGGAGTCAACAGGGGGCGGGGGCAGTACTTC. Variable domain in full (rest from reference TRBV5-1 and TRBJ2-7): KAGVTQTPRYLIKTRGQQVTLSCSPISGHRSVSWYQQTPGQGLQFLFEYFSETQRNKGNFPGRFSGRQFSNSRSEMNVSTLELGDSALYLCASSLGVNRGRGQYFGPGTRLTVT.

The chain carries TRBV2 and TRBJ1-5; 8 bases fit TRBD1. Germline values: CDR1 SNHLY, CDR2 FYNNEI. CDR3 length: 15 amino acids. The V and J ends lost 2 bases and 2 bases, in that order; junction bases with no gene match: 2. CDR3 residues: CASSEMGQGNQPQHF. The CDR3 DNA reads TGTGCCAGCAGTGAAATGGGACAGGGCAATCAGCCCCAGCATTTT.

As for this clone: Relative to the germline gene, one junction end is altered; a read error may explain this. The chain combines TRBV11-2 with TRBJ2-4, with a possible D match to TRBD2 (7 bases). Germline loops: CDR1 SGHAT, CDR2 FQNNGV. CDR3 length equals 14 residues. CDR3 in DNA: TGTGCCAGCAGCCTAGAAGGGGGGGAAAACATTCAGTACTTC. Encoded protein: CASSLEGGENIQYF.

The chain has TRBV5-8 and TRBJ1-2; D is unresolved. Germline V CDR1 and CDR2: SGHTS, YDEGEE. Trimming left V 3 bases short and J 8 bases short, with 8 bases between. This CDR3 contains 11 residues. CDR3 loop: CASSSSRGYTF. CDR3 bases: TGTGCCAGCAGCTCGAGCCGGGGCTACACCTTC. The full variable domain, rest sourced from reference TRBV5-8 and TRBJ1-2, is EAGVTQSPTHLIKTRGQQATLRCSPISGHTSVYWYQQALGLGLQFLLWYDEGEERNRGNFPPRFSGRQFPNYSSELNVNALELEDSALYLCASSSSRGYTFGSGTRLTVV.

CDR3 coding DNA: TGTGCCAGCAGCGCCCGGGACAGCCAGAACACTGAAGCTTTCTTT. This codes for CASSARDSQNTEAFF. The rearrangement links TRBV7-2 to TRBJ1-1; 7 nucleotides align to TRBD1. Looked up from germline, CDR1 is SGHTA and CDR2 is FQGNSA. J gave up 1 base and V 5 bases, and 7 bases lay outside the gene matches. The CDR3 totals 15 residues. The variable domain in full, with the rest retrieved from reference TRBV7-2 and TRBJ1-1, is GAGVSQSPSNKVTEKGKDVELRCDPISGHTALYWYRQSLGQGLEFLIYFQGNSAPDKSGLPSDRFSAERTGGSVSTLTIQRTQQEDSAVYLCASSARDSQNTEAFFGQGTRLTVV.

The CDR3 DNA reads as TGTGCCAGCAGCTACCATCTTAGCGGGCTCACAGATACGCAGTATTTT. Amino acid sequence: CASSYHLSGLTDTQYF. The chain recombines TRBV5-4 with TRBJ2-3; 7 nucleotides match TRBD2. V trimming: 3 bases; J trimming: 2 bases; junction bases outside the gene matches: 9. This CDR3 is 16 amino acids long. From germline, CDR1 is SGHNT and CDR2 YYREEE (reference sequence).

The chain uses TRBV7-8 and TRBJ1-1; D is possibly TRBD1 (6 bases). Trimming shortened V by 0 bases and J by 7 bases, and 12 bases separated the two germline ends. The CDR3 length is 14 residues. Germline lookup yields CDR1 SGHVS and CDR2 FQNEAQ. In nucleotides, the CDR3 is TGTGCCAGCAGCTTAGCGCGGCAGGGGATTGAAGCTTTCTTT. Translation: CASSLARQGIEAFF.

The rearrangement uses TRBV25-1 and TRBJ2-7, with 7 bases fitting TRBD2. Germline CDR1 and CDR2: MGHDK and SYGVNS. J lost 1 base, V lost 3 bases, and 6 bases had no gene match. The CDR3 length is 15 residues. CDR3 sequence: CASSDLKRGSYEQYF. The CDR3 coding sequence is TGTGCCAGCAGTGATCTCAAGCGGGGATCCTACGAGCAGTACTTC.

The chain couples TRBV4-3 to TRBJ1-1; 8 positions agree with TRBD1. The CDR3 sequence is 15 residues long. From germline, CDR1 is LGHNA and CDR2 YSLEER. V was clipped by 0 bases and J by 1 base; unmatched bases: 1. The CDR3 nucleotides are TGCGCCAGCAGCCAAGACGGGACAGGGAACACTGAAGCTTTCTTT. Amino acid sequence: CASSQDGTGNTEAFF.

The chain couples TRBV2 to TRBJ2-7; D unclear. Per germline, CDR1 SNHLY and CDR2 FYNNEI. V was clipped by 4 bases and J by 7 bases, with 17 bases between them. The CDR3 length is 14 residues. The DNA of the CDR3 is TGTGCCAGCAGTGTAAGAGGTTATCCTTTGGAGCAGTACTTC. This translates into CASSVRGYPLEQYF.

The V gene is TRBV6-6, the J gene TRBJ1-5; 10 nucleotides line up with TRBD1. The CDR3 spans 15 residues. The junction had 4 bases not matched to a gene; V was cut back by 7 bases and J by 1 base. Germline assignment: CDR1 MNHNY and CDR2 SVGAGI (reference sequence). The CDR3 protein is CASIGQGGSNQPQHF. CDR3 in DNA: TGTGCCAGCATCGGACAGGGGGGAAGCAATCAGCCCCAGCATTTT.

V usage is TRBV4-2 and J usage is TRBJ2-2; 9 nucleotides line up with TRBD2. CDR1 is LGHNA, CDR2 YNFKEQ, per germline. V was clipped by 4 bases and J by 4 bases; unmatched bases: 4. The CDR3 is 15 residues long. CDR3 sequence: CASSPQAGGTGELFF. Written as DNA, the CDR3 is TGTGCCAGCAGCCCTCAAGCGGGGGGCACCGGGGAGCTGTTTTTT.

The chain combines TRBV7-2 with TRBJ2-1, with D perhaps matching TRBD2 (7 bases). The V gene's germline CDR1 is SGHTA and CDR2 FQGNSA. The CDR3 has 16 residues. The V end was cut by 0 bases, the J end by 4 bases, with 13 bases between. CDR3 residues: CASSLASGGGYNEQFF. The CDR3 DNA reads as TGTGCCAGCAGCTTAGCCTCGGGGGGCGGGTACAATGAGCAGTTCTTC.

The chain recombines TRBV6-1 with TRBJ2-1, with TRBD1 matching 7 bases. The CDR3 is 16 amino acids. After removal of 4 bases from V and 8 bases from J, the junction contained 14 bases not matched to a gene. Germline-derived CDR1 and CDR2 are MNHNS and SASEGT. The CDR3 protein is CASSAYRGLVKDEQFF. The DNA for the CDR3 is TGTGCCAGCAGTGCTTACAGGGGCTTAGTTAAGGATGAGCAGTTCTTC.

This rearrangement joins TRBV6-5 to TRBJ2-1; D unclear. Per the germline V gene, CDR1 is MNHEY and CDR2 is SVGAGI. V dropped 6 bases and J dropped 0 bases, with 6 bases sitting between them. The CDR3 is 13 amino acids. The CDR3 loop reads CASSPSSYNEQFF. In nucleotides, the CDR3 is TGTGCCAGCAGCCCGAGCTCCTACAATGAGCAGTTCTTC.

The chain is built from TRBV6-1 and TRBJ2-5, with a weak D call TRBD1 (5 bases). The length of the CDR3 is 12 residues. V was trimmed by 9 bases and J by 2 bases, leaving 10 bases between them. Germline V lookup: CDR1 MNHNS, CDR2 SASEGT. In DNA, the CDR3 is TGTGCCAGAGACAGATTTCAAGAGACCCAGTACTTC. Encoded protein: CARDRFQETQYF.

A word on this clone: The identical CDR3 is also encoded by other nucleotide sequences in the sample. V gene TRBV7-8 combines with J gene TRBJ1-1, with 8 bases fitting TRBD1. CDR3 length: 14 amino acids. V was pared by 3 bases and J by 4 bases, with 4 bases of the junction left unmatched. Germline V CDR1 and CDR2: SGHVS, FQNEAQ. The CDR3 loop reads CASSFGQGGTEAFF. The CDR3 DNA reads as TGTGCCAGCAGCTTTGGACAGGGCGGCACTGAAGCTTTCTTT.

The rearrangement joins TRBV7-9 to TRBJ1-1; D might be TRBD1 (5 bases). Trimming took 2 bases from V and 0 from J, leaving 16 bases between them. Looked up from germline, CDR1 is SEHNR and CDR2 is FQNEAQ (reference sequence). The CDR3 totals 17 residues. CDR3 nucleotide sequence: TGTGCCAGCAGCTTAATGGGGAGGACATCCCTGAACACTGAAGCTTTCTTT. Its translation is CASSLMGRTSLNTEAFF.

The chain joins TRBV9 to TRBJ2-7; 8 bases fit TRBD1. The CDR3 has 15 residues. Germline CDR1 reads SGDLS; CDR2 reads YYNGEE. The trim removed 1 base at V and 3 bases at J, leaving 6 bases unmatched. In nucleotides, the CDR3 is TGTGCCAGCAGCGTATCCACAGGGGGTAGCTACGAGCAGTACTTC. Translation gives CASSVSTGGSYEQYF.

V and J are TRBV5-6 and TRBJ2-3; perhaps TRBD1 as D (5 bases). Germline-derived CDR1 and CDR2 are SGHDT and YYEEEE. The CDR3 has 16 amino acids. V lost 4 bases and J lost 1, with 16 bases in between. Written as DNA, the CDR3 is TGTGCCAGCAGCCCTGGTGGTGGGGCGCGCACAGATACGCAGTATTTT. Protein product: CASSPGGGARTDTQYF.

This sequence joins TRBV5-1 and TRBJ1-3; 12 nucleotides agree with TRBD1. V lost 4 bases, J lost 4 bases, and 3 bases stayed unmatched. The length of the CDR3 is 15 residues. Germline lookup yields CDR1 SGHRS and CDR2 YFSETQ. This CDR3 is CASSQGTGGGNTIYF. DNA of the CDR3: TGCGCCAGCAGCCAAGGGACAGGGGGCGGAAACACCATATATTTT.

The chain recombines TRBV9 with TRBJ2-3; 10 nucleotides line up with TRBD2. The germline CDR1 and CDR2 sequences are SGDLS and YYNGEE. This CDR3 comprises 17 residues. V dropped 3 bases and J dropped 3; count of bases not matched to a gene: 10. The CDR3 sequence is CASSAGLAGARTDTQYF. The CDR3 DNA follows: TGTGCCAGCAGCGCCGGTCTAGCGGGGGCGAGGACAGATACGCAGTATTTT.

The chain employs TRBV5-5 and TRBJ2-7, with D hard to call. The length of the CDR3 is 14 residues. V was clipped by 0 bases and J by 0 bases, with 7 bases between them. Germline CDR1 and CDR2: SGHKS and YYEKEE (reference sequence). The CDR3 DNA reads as TGTGCCAGCAGCTTGGGAGGAGTCTCCTACGAGCAGTACTTC. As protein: CASSLGGVSYEQYF.

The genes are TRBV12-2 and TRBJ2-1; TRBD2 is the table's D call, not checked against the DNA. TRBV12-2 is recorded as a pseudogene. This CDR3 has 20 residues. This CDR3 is CASRFRRPTSGGTTYNEQFF. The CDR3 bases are TGTGCAAGTCGCTTCCGGCGTCCCACTAGCGGGGGGACGACCTACAATGAGCAGTTCTTC.

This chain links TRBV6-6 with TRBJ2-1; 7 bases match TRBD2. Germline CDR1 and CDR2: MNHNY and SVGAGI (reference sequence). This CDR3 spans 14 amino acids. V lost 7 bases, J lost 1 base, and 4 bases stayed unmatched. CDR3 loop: CASIRGGSYNEQFF. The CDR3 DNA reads TGTGCCAGCATTCGCGGGGGATCCTACAATGAGCAGTTCTTC.

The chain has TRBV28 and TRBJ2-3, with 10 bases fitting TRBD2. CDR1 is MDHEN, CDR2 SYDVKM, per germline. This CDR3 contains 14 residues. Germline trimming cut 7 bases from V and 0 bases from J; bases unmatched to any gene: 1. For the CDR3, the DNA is TGTGCCAGCAAAGCGGGGGGGAGCACAGATACGCAGTATTTT. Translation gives CASKAGGSTDTQYF.

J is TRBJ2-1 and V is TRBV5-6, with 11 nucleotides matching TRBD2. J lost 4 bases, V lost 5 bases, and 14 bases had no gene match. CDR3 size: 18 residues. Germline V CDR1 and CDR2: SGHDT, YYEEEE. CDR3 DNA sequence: TGTGCCAGCAGTTACGAACAGGGACTAGCGGAGTTTTACAATGAGCAGTTCTTC. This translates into CASSYEQGLAEFYNEQFF.

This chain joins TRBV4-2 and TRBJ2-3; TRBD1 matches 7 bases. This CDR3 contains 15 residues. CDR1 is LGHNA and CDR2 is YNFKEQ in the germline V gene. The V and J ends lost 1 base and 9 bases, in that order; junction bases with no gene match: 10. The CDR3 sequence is CASSQAETGTRTQYF. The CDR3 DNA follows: TGTGCCAGCAGCCAAGCAGAGACAGGGACAAGGACGCAGTATTTT.

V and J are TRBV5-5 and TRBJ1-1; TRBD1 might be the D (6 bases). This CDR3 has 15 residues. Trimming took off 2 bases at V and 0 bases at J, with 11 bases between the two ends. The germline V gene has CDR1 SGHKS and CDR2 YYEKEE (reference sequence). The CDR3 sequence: CASSFWDTMNTEAFF. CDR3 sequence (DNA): TGTGCCAGCAGCTTTTGGGACACCATGAACACTGAAGCTTTCTTT.

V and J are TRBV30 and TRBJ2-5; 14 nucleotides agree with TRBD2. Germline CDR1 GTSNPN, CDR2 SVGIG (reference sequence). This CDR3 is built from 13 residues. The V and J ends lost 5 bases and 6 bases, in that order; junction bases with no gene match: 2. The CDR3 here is CAWRTSGRKTQYF. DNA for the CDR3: TGTGCCTGGCGGACTAGCGGGAGGAAGACCCAGTACTTC. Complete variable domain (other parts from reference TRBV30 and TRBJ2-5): SQTIHQWPATLVQPVGSPLSLECTVEGTSNPNLYWYRQAAGRGLQLLFYSVGIGQISSEVPQNLSASRPQDRQFILSSKKLLLSDSGFYLCAWRTSGRKTQYFGPGTRLLVL.

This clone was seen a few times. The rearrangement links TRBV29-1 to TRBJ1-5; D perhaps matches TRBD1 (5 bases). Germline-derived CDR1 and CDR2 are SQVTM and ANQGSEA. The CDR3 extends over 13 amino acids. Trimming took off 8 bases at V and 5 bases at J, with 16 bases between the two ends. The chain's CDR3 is CSPPRCRDQPQHF. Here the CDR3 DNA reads TGCAGCCCCCCCAGGTGCAGGGATCAGCCCCAGCATTTT.